This T cell receptor (beta chain) was observed in a study of lymphopenia after photon versus proton radiotherapy (dated by TCRdb to about 2019). General notes on the study: The study compared the immunological effects of photon versus proton radiation therapy in patients with gastrointestinal tumors who developed high-grade lymphopenia. The goal of the study was to characterize the differences between the two radiation modalities in how they affect the immune system. The cohort comprised some 20 patients with gastrointestinal tumors who received either photon or proton therapy and then developed lymphopenia.

Overall study results and their limits: Across the cohort, among patients who died, a greater drop in TCR diversity after the nadir was inversely correlated with overall survival time. After the lymphocyte count nadir, photon-treated repertoires showed oligoclonal expansion, especially of CD8+ Temra cells, which drove the drop in diversity. Relative stability during treatment was observed in proton-treated patients, whereas loss of naive T cells and TCR diversity and gain of effector/memory populations were observed in photon-treated patients. The survival association was assessed only in patients who died, and better survival with proton therapy was presented by the authors as a possibility rather than a demonstrated result.

Concerning this clone: Its antigen target is currently unknown. No much larger clone exists at a distance of one base, and base qualities are not known.

The method behind the library was the immunoSEQ multiplex PCR assay. Deep sequencing of rearranged TCR beta loci, alongside multiparametric flow cytometry, was used to profile T cell repertoires. Imported from immuneACCESS, the table was reduced by TCRdb to in-frame sequences with V and J called. These copies leave out some clones; in studies compared against another copy, an unresolved V gene accounts for under half, and the cause of the remainder is not known. For this sample the table gives fewer than 65,000 clones, of which approximately 86% were detected only once. Less than 2.5% of the sample is held by the ten biggest clonotypes. The sequencing here drew on peripheral blood, taken from a patient treated with photon-based radiotherapy. The clonotype was recovered from a man aged 35 to 55 with gastric cancer.

The DNA sequence is given as TGTGCCAGTAGTCGGGCAGTAGGGGAGACCCAGTACTTC. This gives the protein CASSRAVGETQYF. The chain is encoded by TRBV19 joined to TRBJ2-5; the D gene lacks a confident call. Trimming at the junction amounts to 5 bases on V and 5 bases on J, and the germline ends lie 12 bases apart. The CDR3 contains 13 residues, cysteine and phenylalanine counted. The only DNA kept is the CDR3, 39 bases in frame from the first base. The germline V gene (reference sequence) provides CDR1 LNHDA and CDR2 SQIVND.